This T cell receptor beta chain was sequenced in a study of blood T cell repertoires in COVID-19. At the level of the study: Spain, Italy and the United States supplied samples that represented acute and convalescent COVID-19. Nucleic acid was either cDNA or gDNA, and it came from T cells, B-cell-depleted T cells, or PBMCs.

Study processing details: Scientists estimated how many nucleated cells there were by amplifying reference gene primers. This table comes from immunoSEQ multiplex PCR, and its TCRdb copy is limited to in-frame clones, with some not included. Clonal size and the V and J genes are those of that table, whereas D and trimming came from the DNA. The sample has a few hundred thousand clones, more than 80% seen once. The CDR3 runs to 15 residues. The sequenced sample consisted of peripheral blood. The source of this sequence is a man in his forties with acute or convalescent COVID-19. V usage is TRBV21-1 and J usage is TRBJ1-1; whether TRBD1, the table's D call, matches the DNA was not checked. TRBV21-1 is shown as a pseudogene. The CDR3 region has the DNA TGTGCCAGCAGCAAGGACCCAGGGGGGAACACTGAAGCTTTCTTT. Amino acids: CASSKDPGGNTEAFF.